The source of this TCR beta chain is a study of blood T cells in healthy people across ages. This clonotype was detected only once. V was shortened by 1 base and J by 0 bases, with 7 bases between the two germline ends. This CDR3 is 15 amino acids long. CDR1 and CDR2 from the germline V gene are LGHNT and FRNRAP. A J-beta primer mix and a sample-barcoded 5' primer were used in a second PCR of about 7 to 12 cycles. TCRdb processed the 5' RACE reads anew with MiXCR; each CDR3 protein has one entry. Of 1 million to 1.2 million distinct CDR3 sequences listed, 30% to 40% are singletons. Sequencing input: blood. The chain recombines TRBV12-5 with TRBJ2-1; D uncertain. The source is a man younger than 35 in good health. In DNA, the CDR3 is TGTGCTAGTGGTTTGGGGCCCAGCTCCTACAATGAGCAGTTCTTC. Its protein is CASGLGPSSYNEQFF.